These T cell receptor beta chains were read from a single sample in a study of T-cell memory formation after mild COVID-19. MiXCR, applied by TCRdb to the 5' RACE reads, yields one record per CDR3 protein. The data show approximately 150,000 distinct CDR3 sequences, about 15% seen once. Input material: PBMCs or a T cell subset sorted from them (not recorded which). Source of these receptors: an adult woman who had mild COVID-19 (a few samples of this study predate the infection). Cell type and time point are not known. CDR3s include the opening cysteine and the closing phenylalanine or tryptophan. Each record gives: V gene, J gene, clone size, D gene, CDR3 DNA, CDR3 protein. The D gene is left open where the match is weak. The listing skips clone size in some rows; elsewhere it reads once, few, many or a size class.

V gene: TRBV7-9
J gene: TRBJ1-2
clone size: NA
D gene: TRBD1
CDR3 DNA: TGTGCCAGCAGCTCCCGGACAGGGTACTATGGCTACACCTTC
CDR3 protein: CASSSRTGYYGYTF

V gene: TRBV27
J gene: TRBJ2-7
clone size: few
D gene: NA
CDR3 DNA: TGTGCCAGCCGGTTCCGGGACACCTTCTACGAGCAGTACTTC
CDR3 protein: CASRFRDTFYEQYF

V gene: TRBV4-2
J gene: TRBJ2-7
clone size: NA
D gene: NA
CDR3 DNA: TGTGCCAGCAGCCAAGATGCGGCTAGTCCCTACGAGCAGTACTTC
CDR3 protein: CASSQDAASPYEQYF

V gene: TRBV6-6
J gene: TRBJ1-2
clone size: few
D gene: NA
CDR3 DNA: TGTGCCAGCAGTTACTCGAATGGCGGCCACACCTTC
CDR3 protein: CASSYSNGGHTF

V gene: TRBV12-3/TRBV12-4
J gene: TRBJ2-7
clone size: NA
D gene: NA
CDR3 DNA: TGTGCCAGCAGTTCGGACAGCAGCTCCTACGAGCAGTACTTC
CDR3 protein: CASSSDSSSYEQYF

V gene: TRBV18
J gene: TRBJ2-3
clone size: few
D gene: TRBD2
CDR3 DNA: TGTGCCAGCTCAGTTAGCGGGAGTGTGGCAGATACGCAGTATTTT
CDR3 protein: CASSVSGSVADTQYF

V gene: TRBV27
J gene: TRBJ2-5
clone size: NA
D gene: TRBD1
CDR3 DNA: TGTGCCAGCAGTCCGGACAGGGGGCGGCTTTTCTTC
CDR3 protein: CASSPDRGRLFF

V gene: TRBV23-1
J gene: TRBJ2-1
clone size: NA
D gene: NA
CDR3 DNA: TGCGCCAGCAGTCACCCGGGACTTTTCTACAATGAGCAGTTCTTC
CDR3 protein: CASSHPGLFYNEQFF

V gene: TRBV27
J gene: TRBJ2-1
clone size: NA
D gene: NA
CDR3 DNA: TGTGCCAGCAGTTTATCGATGAGTTACAATGAGCAGTTCTTC
CDR3 protein: CASSLSMSYNEQFF

V gene: TRBV5-5
J gene: TRBJ2-1
clone size: few
D gene: NA
CDR3 DNA: TGTGCCAGCAGCGATCCCATGGGGACTGTCTGGGATGAGCAGTTCTTC
CDR3 protein: CASSDPMGTVWDEQFF

V gene: TRBV5-1
J gene: TRBJ2-7
clone size: few
D gene: NA
CDR3 DNA: TGCGCCAGCAGCTGGGGCGCAGGGTCGGGAAACGAGCAGTACTTC
CDR3 protein: CASSWGAGSGNEQYF

V gene: TRBV29-1
J gene: TRBJ2-5
clone size: few
D gene: TRBD2
CDR3 DNA: TGCAGCGCTCCCGAGGGACTAGCGGGAAACGGAGAGACCCAGTACTTC
CDR3 protein: CSAPEGLAGNGETQYF

V gene: TRBV7-8
J gene: TRBJ1-5
clone size: NA
D gene: NA
CDR3 DNA: TGTGCCAGCAGCCCGTTCTTGGGGAGCAATCAGCCCCAGCATTTT
CDR3 protein: CASSPFLGSNQPQHF

V gene: TRBV7-9
J gene: TRBJ2-7
clone size: few
D gene: NA
CDR3 DNA: TGTGCCAGCAGCCAAGGGGATCCCTACGAGCAGTACTTC
CDR3 protein: CASSQGDPYEQYF

V gene: TRBV29-1
J gene: TRBJ2-3
clone size: NA
D gene: NA
CDR3 DNA: TGCAGCGTTGAAGCAGTCAGTCGCACAGATACGCAGTATTTT
CDR3 protein: CSVEAVSRTDTQYF

V gene: TRBV4-1
J gene: TRBJ1-5
clone size: NA
D gene: NA
CDR3 DNA: TGCGCCAGCAGCCAAGTCGGGGCAGCCAATCAGCCCCAGCATTTT
CDR3 protein: CASSQVGAANQPQHF

V gene: TRBV5-1
J gene: TRBJ2-6
clone size: NA
D gene: NA
CDR3 DNA: TGCGCCAGCAGACGAGACAGCACTGGGGCCAACGTCCTGACTTTC
CDR3 protein: CASRRDSTGANVLTF

V gene: TRBV10-3
J gene: TRBJ1-2
clone size: NA
D gene: NA
CDR3 DNA: TGTGCCATCCGGCCCGACAGGACGAACTATGGCTACACCTTC
CDR3 protein: CAIRPDRTNYGYTF

V gene: TRBV3-1
J gene: TRBJ2-1
clone size: few
D gene: TRBD2
CDR3 DNA: TGTGCCAGCAGTCGACTAGCGGGAGTCAGTGAGCAGTTCTTC
CDR3 protein: CASSRLAGVSEQFF

V gene: TRBV5-1
J gene: TRBJ2-7
clone size: NA
D gene: NA
CDR3 DNA: TGCGCCAGCAGACAGGAGGTTGGGTTTTCAGGGCTTCGCTACGAGCAGTACTTC
CDR3 protein: CASRQEVGFSGLRYEQYF

V gene: TRBV7-9
J gene: TRBJ2-7
clone size: NA
D gene: NA
CDR3 DNA: TGTGCCAGCAGCTTAGTAGGTTCGTGGGAGCAGTACTTC
CDR3 protein: CASSLVGSWEQYF

V gene: TRBV6-2/TRBV6-3
J gene: TRBJ2-3
clone size: NA
D gene: NA
CDR3 DNA: TGTGCCAGCCGCGTGAGGGGGGGCACAGATACGCAGTATTTT
CDR3 protein: CASRVRGGTDTQYF

V gene: TRBV4-2
J gene: TRBJ2-7
clone size: NA
D gene: NA
CDR3 DNA: TGTGCCAGCAGCCAAGAACGGACCAGAGTCTACGAGCAGTACTTC
CDR3 protein: CASSQERTRVYEQYF

V gene: TRBV13
J gene: TRBJ1-1
clone size: NA
D gene: TRBD1
CDR3 DNA: TGTGCCAGCAGCTTCTCCGGGACAGGGGGAGCTTTCTTT
CDR3 protein: CASSFSGTGGAFF

V gene: TRBV7-2
J gene: TRBJ2-3
clone size: few
D gene: NA
CDR3 DNA: TGTGCCAGCAGCTTAGGCGGCAGACTTTCAGATACGCAGTATTTT
CDR3 protein: CASSLGGRLSDTQYF